This T cell receptor beta chain was profiled in a study of blood T cell repertoires in COVID-19 (dated by TCRdb to 2018 to 2020). Concerning the study at large: Collaborator samples came from the United States, Italy and Spain and covered acute and convalescent phases of COVID-19. A de-identified subject ID, COVID-19 status, age in years and sex were almost always included in the sample metadata. HLA class I and class II types, where available, came from metadata supplied by the sample provider rather than from assay-based typing. The repertoires were made available in a free public database intended to serve as a resource for research on the immune response to SARS-CoV-2. Samples came from the ongoing ImmuneRACE study (first 160 participants) plus 1,254 subjects from 6 global collaborators. The prospective study material was composed of cDNA or gDNA derived from T cells, B-cell-depleted T cells, or PBMCs. The dataset comprised deeply sampled blood TCRbeta repertoires from subjects exposed to, actively infected with, or recovered from COVID-19.

The immunoSEQ Assay, a bias-controlled multiplex PCR, was used to amplify TCRbeta CDR3 regions from genomic DNA. As for how the authors treated the data: Nucleated cell counts per sample were estimated from amplification of reference gene primers within the assay. Sequence reads were collapsed and filtered to measure the absolute abundance of every unique TCRbeta CDR3 rearrangement. Productive Simpson clonality was computed per sample as the square root of Simpson's diversity index over productive rearrangements. As stored in TCRdb, this immuneACCESS dataset retains in-frame rearrangements with V and J assigned. A fraction of the clones does not appear; measured against another copy, unresolved V genes explain less than half of the discrepancy, and the remainder lacks a known reason. The V and J calls and clone size were taken over from that table, and D and trimming were inferred from the DNA. The sample table records about 170,000 clones; 89% of these occur just once. The top ten hold less than 0.85% of the sample.

Findings and caveats that apply to the study as a whole: How much clinical and demographic metadata was included differed by source and by participant, and the metadata was provided uncurated.

Deletion took 4 bases off V and 2 bases off J, with a span of 14 bases between the germline ends. The cysteine opens and the phenylalanine closes a CDR3 of 15 amino acids. Just the 45-base CDR3 DNA is kept, in frame starting at base 1. CDR1 and CDR2 (MNHEY, SVGAGI) derive from the germline V gene. On this clone itself: Its specific antigen is unknown. There are no base qualities to consult, and no much larger clone falls within one base.

Participants in the prospective study were enrolled through a virtual design, were aged about 18 to 89 years, and lived in roughly 24 United States geographic areas. Cohort assignment in the prospective study relied on participant-reported clinical history from a screening survey and a study questionnaire. Recovered participants in ImmuneRACE Cohort 3 were defined by two consecutive negative NP/OP PCR tests, clearance by a healthcare professional, or resolution of symptoms. In the prospective study, mobile phlebotomists collected whole blood, serum and a nasopharyngeal or oropharyngeal swab from each participant. Additional blood draws and questionnaires over an approximately 2-month period could optionally be provided by prospective study participants. Before DNA extraction, blood samples from the prospective study were shipped at room temperature or frozen.

The receptor's source is a woman aged 18 to 35 who had recovered from COVID-19. Source material: PBMCs or T cells enriched from blood (not recorded which). Here the chain combines TRBV6-5 and TRBJ2-5; the D gene is perhaps TRBD1, on 5 matching bases. CDR3 protein: CASSSGQPPQETQYF. In nucleotides, the sequence is TGTGCCAGCAGTTCCGGACAACCTCCTCAAGAGACCCAGTACTTC.